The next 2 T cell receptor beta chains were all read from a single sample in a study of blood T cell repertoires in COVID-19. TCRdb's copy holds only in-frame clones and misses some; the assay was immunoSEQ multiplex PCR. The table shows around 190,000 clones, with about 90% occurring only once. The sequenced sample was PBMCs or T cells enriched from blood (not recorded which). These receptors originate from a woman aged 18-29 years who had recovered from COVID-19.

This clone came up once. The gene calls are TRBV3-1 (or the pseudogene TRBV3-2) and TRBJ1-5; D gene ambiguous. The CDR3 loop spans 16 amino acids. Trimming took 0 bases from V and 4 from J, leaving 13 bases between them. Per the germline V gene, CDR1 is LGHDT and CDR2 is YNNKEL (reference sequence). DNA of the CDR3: TGTGCCAGCAGCCAAGATTTCGGCGGAGGGAATCAGCCCCAGCATTTT. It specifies CASSQDFGGGNQPQHF.

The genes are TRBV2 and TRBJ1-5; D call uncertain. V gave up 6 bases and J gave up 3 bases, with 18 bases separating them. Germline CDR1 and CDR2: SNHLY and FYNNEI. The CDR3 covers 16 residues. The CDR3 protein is CASSLEPSYSNQPQHF. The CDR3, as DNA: TGTGCCAGCAGCCTTGAGCCTTCCTATTCCAATCAGCCCCAGCATTTT.